These 25 T cell receptor beta chains were all obtained from the same sample, sequenced in a study of patients and donors after allogeneic stem cell transplantation. TCRdb ran MiXCR on the RT-PCR reads and lists one entry per CDR3 protein. The sample holds about 410,000 distinct CDR3 sequences, approximately 16% seen once. The sequenced material came from blood, either unsorted or a sorted T cell fraction (not recorded which). Every receptor here comes from a human donor who was either an allogeneic HSCT recipient or a stem cell or donor lymphocyte infusion donor (not recorded which). It is not recorded whose cells these are; they may come from a transplant donor.

This clonotype turned up a few times. The rearrangement links TRBV6-2 or TRBV6-3 to TRBJ2-1; 8 nucleotides match TRBD2. V lost 7 bases to trimming and J lost 4 bases; unmatched junction nucleotides: 6. CDR3 size: 14 residues. Germline assignment: CDR1 MNHEY and CDR2 SVGEGT. CDR3 sequence: CASTIAGWYNEQFF. The CDR3 bases are TGTGCCAGCACCATAGCGGGATGGTACAATGAGCAGTTCTTC.

A single count supports this clonotype. The chain links TRBV20-1 to TRBJ2-7; perhaps D is TRBD1 or TRBD2 (5 bases each). V shed 3 bases and J shed 0 bases, with 15 bases lying between them. CDR1 and CDR2 from the germline V gene are DFQATT and SNEGSKA (reference sequence). There are 15 residues in the CDR3. In nucleotides, the CDR3 is TGCAGTGCTAGCATTCCGGGACGGAGCTCCTACGAGCAGTACTTC. Its protein is CSASIPGRSSYEQYF.

In its sample, this clonotype was seen a few times. Given a much more abundant clone one base away, this may be a read error. The chain combines TRBV6-5 with TRBJ1-2; D is perhaps TRBD1 (5 bases). Per germline, CDR1 MNHEY and CDR2 SVGAGI. Trimming left V 5 bases short and J 6 bases short, with 7 bases between. The CDR3 is 11 residues long. DNA of the CDR3: TGTGCCAGCAGTACCAGGGATGGCTACACCTTC. As protein: CASSTRDGYTF.

The table lists this clonotype with many counts. This chain joins TRBV10-3 and TRBJ2-1, with 7 nucleotides matching TRBD1. From germline, CDR1 is ENHRY and CDR2 SYGVKD. The CDR3 runs 13 residues. J was trimmed by 7 bases and V by 7 bases; bases with no gene match: 7. DNA of the CDR3: TGTGCCATCACGGGAAGGACAGGTAATGAGCAGTTCTTC. Amino acid sequence: CAITGRTGNEQFF.

The genes are TRBV30 and TRBJ1-2, with a weak D call TRBD1 (5 bases). The V end was cut by 0 bases, the J end by 4 bases, with 18 bases between. This CDR3 is 16 amino acids long. From germline, CDR1 is GTSNPN and CDR2 SVGIG (reference sequence). CDR3: CAWSVDWGGRPYGYTF. The CDR3 bases are TGTGCCTGGAGTGTAGACTGGGGGGGACGGCCCTATGGCTACACCTTC.

This chain links TRBV12-3 or TRBV12-4 with TRBJ2-5; D is uncertain. The CDR3 loop spans 11 amino acids. Deletions cut 3 bases from V and 6 bases from J, with 5 bases between. The CDR3 nucleotides are TGTGCCAGCAGTTTTTTGAAGACCCAGTACTTC. The encoded protein is CASSFLKTQYF.

V is TRBV5-4 and J is TRBJ2-3; 9 bases fit TRBD2. V shed 3 bases and J 3 bases; nucleotides not matched to a gene: 8. This CDR3 is 16 amino acids long. Germline V gives CDR1 SGHNT, CDR2 YYREEE (reference sequence). The CDR3 protein is CASSSLAGVGTDTQYF. The CDR3, as DNA: TGTGCCAGCAGCTCCTTAGCGGGAGTTGGGACAGATACGCAGTATTTT.

This clonotype turned up a few times. This chain joins TRBV29-1 and TRBJ2-7; D might be TRBD2 (7 bases). Germline V gene sequence: CDR1 SQVTM, CDR2 ANQGSEA. The CDR3 covers 13 residues. V shed 4 bases and J shed 3 bases, with 13 bases lying between them. The DNA for the CDR3 is TGCAGCGTTGGGGCGGGGGCGGTCTACGAGCAGTACTTC. Protein product: CSVGAGAVYEQYF.

This clonotype was observed a few times. In nucleotides, the CDR3 is TGTGCCTGGAGTAGGAGGGGCCTACGGACCGGGGAGCTGTTTTTT. This sequence encodes CAWSRRGLRTGELFF. The chain recombines TRBV30 with TRBJ2-2, with a possible D match to TRBD2 (6 bases). V was trimmed by 2 bases and J by 5 bases, leaving 15 bases between them. Germline V gene lookup returns CDR1 GTSNPN and CDR2 SVGIG (reference sequence). The length of the CDR3 is 15 residues. Variable domain in full (rest from reference TRBV30 and TRBJ2-2): SQTIHQWPATLVQPVGSPLSLECTVEGTSNPNLYWYRQAAGRGLQLLFYSVGIGQISSEVPQNLSASRPQDRQFILSSKKLLLSDSGFYLCAWSRRGLRTGELFFGEGSRLTVL.

This clonotype was counted between two and nine times. The chain uses TRBV4-1 and TRBJ1-4; TRBD1 is a possible D gene (6 bases). The CDR3 contains 14 residues. The germline CDR1 and CDR2 sequences are MGHRA and YSYEKL. Trimming shortened V by 8 bases and J by 8 bases, and 18 bases separated the two germline ends. The CDR3 coding sequence is TGCGCCAGCCGGGGGCTAGGGACTGGGGAAAAACTGTTTTTT. Amino acids: CASRGLGTGEKLFF.

This clonotype was counted many times. The V gene is TRBV4-2, the J gene TRBJ2-7, with D unclear. Trimming took off 0 bases at V and 4 bases at J, with 7 bases between the two ends. Looked up from germline, CDR1 is LGHNA and CDR2 is YNFKEQ. The CDR3 runs to 13 residues. The CDR3 DNA reads as TGTGCCAGCAGCCAAGAACTTCATTACGAGCAGTACTTC. Its protein is CASSQELHYEQYF.

CDR3 protein: CASSLGQRAYEQYF. CDR3 coding DNA: TGTGCCAGCAGCTTAGGGCAGAGAGCCTACGAGCAGTACTTC. The chain uses TRBV7-2 and TRBJ2-7, with D unclear. Trimming took 1 base from V and 2 from J, leaving 9 bases between them. Germline V gene sequence: CDR1 SGHTA, CDR2 FQGNSA. The CDR3 has 14 amino acids.

The V call is TRBV2, the J call TRBJ2-2, with D unresolved. Germline assignment: CDR1 SNHLY and CDR2 FYNNEI. The CDR3 sequence is 13 residues long. Trimming left V 4 bases short and J 4 bases short, with 7 bases between. The CDR3 nucleotides read TGTGCCAGCAGTGGATACACCACCGGGGAGCTGTTTTTT. Encoded protein: CASSGYTTGELFF.

This clonotype was seen only a few times. The genes are TRBV3-1 and TRBJ2-5, with TRBD2 as a possible D gene (5 bases). V lost 0 bases and J 0 bases, leaving 11 bases between the germline ends. The CDR3 runs to 16 residues. The germline CDR1 and CDR2 sequences are LGHDT and YNNKEL (reference sequence). The CDR3 region is CASSQDKRKYQETQYF. DNA for the CDR3: TGTGCCAGCAGCCAAGATAAGCGGAAGTACCAAGAGACCCAGTACTTC.

The chain has TRBV5-1 and TRBJ1-3; D remains unclear. The CDR3 sequence is 15 residues long. Trimming shortened V by 0 bases and J by 0 bases, and 7 bases separated the two germline ends. The germline V gene encodes CDR1 SGHRS and CDR2 YFSETQ. The CDR3 sequence: CASSLELSSGNTIYF. The DNA for the CDR3 is TGCGCCAGCAGCTTGGAATTATCCTCTGGAAACACCATATATTTT.

This chain joins TRBV20-1 and TRBJ2-7, with D unresolved. This CDR3 is 14 amino acids long. Germline V gene lookup returns CDR1 DFQATT and CDR2 SNEGSKA (reference sequence). The V and J ends lost 3 bases and 0 bases respectively, with 12 bases between them. This CDR3 is CSASVSVSSYEQYF. The CDR3 coding sequence is TGCAGTGCTAGTGTTTCGGTAAGCTCCTACGAGCAGTACTTC.

This clonotype was seen a few times. V gene TRBV12-3 or TRBV12-4 combines with J gene TRBJ2-7; 11 bases match TRBD2. The CDR3 has 21 residues. V was pared by 4 bases and J by 5 bases, with 25 bases of the junction left unmatched. CDR3 DNA: TGTGCCAGCAGTTGGGCCCTAAGAGGCTCCTTCACTAGCGGGAGTTTCGACGAGCAGTACTTC. This sequence encodes CASSWALRGSFTSGSFDEQYF.

This clonotype was detected a few times. The chain carries TRBV15 and TRBJ2-7, with a weak D call TRBD2 (7 bases). The germline CDR1 and CDR2 sequences are LNHNV and YYDKDF (reference sequence). This CDR3 comprises 17 residues. V lost 0 bases to trimming and J lost 3 bases, with 18 bases between them. CDR3 nucleotide sequence: TGTGCCACCAGCAGAGAGGGGGCTAGCGGTACCTTCTACGAGCAGTACTTC. Amino acid sequence: CATSREGASGTFYEQYF.

The chain has TRBV5-1 and TRBJ2-2; D might be TRBD1 (7 bases). V gave up 2 bases and J gave up 1 base, with 9 bases separating them. The CDR3 is made up of 15 amino acids. Germline V CDR1 and CDR2: SGHRS, YFSETQ. CDR3 nucleotides: TGCGCCAGCAGCTTCAGGGGGGAGAACACCGGGGAGCTGTTTTTT. Encoded protein: CASSFRGENTGELFF.

This clonotype was counted only a few times. The J gene is TRBJ2-1, the V gene TRBV5-4; 8 nucleotides match TRBD2. CDR3 length equals 21 residues. CDR1 and CDR2 from the germline V gene are SGHNT and YYREEE (reference sequence). V was clipped by 2 bases and J by 0 bases; unmatched bases: 19. The CDR3 DNA is TGTGCCAGCAGCTTTGGTCTTTTTACAGCTGGCGGGAGGAGCTCCTACAATGAGCAGTTCTTC. It codes for CASSFGLFTAGGRSSYNEQFF.

This clonotype was recorded a few times. The chain couples TRBV27 to TRBJ2-6; D possibly corresponds to TRBD1 (5 bases). The CDR3 totals 15 residues. Trimming left V 6 bases short and J 0 bases short, with 9 bases between. CDR1 is MNHEY and CDR2 is SMNVEV in the germline V gene (reference sequence). The CDR3 DNA reads TGTGCCAGCAGAGACAGACTCTCTGGGGCCAACGTCCTGACTTTC. Its translation is CASRDRLSGANVLTF.

This clonotype has a count of ten or more. The V gene is TRBV10-3, the J gene TRBJ2-7, with TRBD1 matching over 10 bases. V lost 7 bases, J lost 5 bases, and 11 bases stayed unmatched. The CDR3 has 15 amino acids. The germline V gene has CDR1 ENHRY and CDR2 SYGVKD. The chain's CDR3 is CAIKTGTGVFHEQYF. CDR3 coding DNA: TGTGCCATCAAGACCGGGACAGGGGTTTTCCACGAGCAGTACTTC.

This clonotype was counted between two and nine times. The rearrangement uses TRBV5-1 and TRBJ2-2; 8 bases are shared with TRBD1. The J segment lost 3 bases and the V segment lost 4 bases, leaving 5 bases of the junction unmatched. Looked up from germline, CDR1 is SGHRS and CDR2 is YFSETQ. The CDR3 runs 15 residues. CDR3 in DNA: TGCGCCAGCAGCCCGACAGGGGAATACACCGGGGAGCTGTTTTTT. This codes for CASSPTGEYTGELFF.

This clonotype was found a few times. This chain links TRBV10-3 with TRBJ2-1, with 7 bases identical to TRBD2. With V trimmed by 1 base and J by 2 bases, 5 bases remained unmatched. Germline lookup yields CDR1 ENHRY and CDR2 SYGVKD. The CDR3 totals 16 residues. CDR3 bases: TGTGCCATCAGTGAGTATGGCGGGAGTACCTACAATGAGCAGTTCTTC. It codes for CAISEYGGSTYNEQFF.

This clonotype was picked up a small number of times. The genes are TRBV2 and TRBJ1-6, with TRBD1 matching over 9 bases. Trimming took 6 bases from V and 11 from J; bases not matched to a gene: 8. The CDR3 is 14 residues long. Germline V gene data show CDR1 as SNHLY and CDR2 as FYNNEI. Written as DNA, the CDR3 is TGTGCCAGCAGGGCGGGACAGGGTCACACACCCCTCCACTTT. It encodes CASRAGQGHTPLHF. Filled out from reference TRBV2 and TRBJ1-6, the complete variable domain reads EPEVTQTPSHQVTQMGQEVILRCVPISNHLYFYWYRQILGQKVEFLVSFYNNEISEKSEIFDDQFSVERPDGSNFTLKIRSTKLEDSAMYFCASRAGQGHTPLHFGNGTRLTVT.